This T cell receptor (beta chain) derives from a study of CD8 T cells in Susac syndrome. Reverse transcription of 0.5 to 1 ug RNA was carried out with random hexamers. Multiplex PCR with immunoSEQ amplified the TCR beta CDR3 across 54 Vbeta and 13 Jbeta. TCRdb itself ran the immunoSEQ multiplex PCR reads through MiXCR, one entry per CDR3 protein. The table includes approximately 65,000 distinct CDR3 sequences, roughly nine tenths detected once. In blood CD8+ and CD4+ T cells, TCR beta underwent sequencing. Bulk CD8+ and CD4+ cells came from magnetic negative isolation; CD8+ TEMRA by FACS. Germline CDR1 is MNHEY and CDR2 is SVGAGI. Trimming took off 2 bases at V and 0 bases at J, with 10 bases between the two ends. This CDR3 contains 15 residues.

This rearrangement joins TRBV6-5 to TRBJ1-2; tentatively, D is TRBD1 (5 bases). The sequence was collected from a human donor in good health. Sequencing input: CD8+ T cells from PBMCs. The CDR3 nucleotides are TGTGCCAGCAGTTACGGGGCACTAACTAACTATGGCTACACCTTC. This codes for CASSYGALTNYGYTF.